A selection of T cell receptor beta chains follows, all from one sample in a study of blood T cell repertoires in COVID-19. Some clones are missing from TCRdb's copy, which holds only in-frame ones; the method was immunoSEQ multiplex PCR. The sample lists 20,000 to 25,000 clones, 90% to 95% seen once, with 8% in the top ten. Sequenced input: peripheral blood. Receptors were obtained from a human donor in a cohort sampled during active COVID-19. CDR3s include the opening cysteine and the closing phenylalanine or tryptophan. D genes are given only for firm matches. Not all rows give a size; the values are once, few, many and, for expanded clones, a class.

V gene,J gene,D gene,clone size,CDR3 protein,CDR3 DNA
TRBV9,TRBJ2-2,-,-,CASSPDITGELFF,TGTGCCAGCAGCCCTGACATCACCGGGGAGCTGTTTTTT
TRBV29-1,TRBJ1-2,-,once,CSVRDYGYTF,TGCAGCGTCAGGGACTATGGCTACACCTTC
TRBV7-9,TRBJ2-7,TRBD1,-,CASSLAGQGTSYEQYF,TGTGCCAGCAGCTTAGCGGGACAGGGGACCTCCTACGAGCAGTACTTC
TRBV9,TRBJ1-1,-,-,CASSSGGLNTEAFF,TGTGCCAGCTCTTCGGGGGGGTTGAACACTGAAGCTTTCTTT
TRBV18,TRBJ1-2,-,once,CASSLGGMDGYTF,TGTGCCAGCTCACTTGGAGGGATGGATGGCTACACCTTC
TRBV28,TRBJ1-3,-,-,CASSLGGASGNTIYF,TGTGCCAGCAGTTTAGGAGGGGCCTCTGGAAACACCATATATTTT
TRBV7-9,TRBJ1-2,TRBD1,-,CASSYRQGAGGGYTF,TGTGCCAGCAGCTACAGACAGGGGGCGGGCGGTGGCTACACCTTC
TRBV7-9,TRBJ1-2,-,-,CASSQGWAANYGYTF,TGTGCCAGCAGCCAGGGTTGGGCGGCTAACTATGGCTACACCTTC
TRBV2,TRBJ2-1,TRBD2,-,CAIGTSGGNEQFF,TGTGCTATAGGGACTAGCGGGGGCAATGAGCAGTTCTTC
TRBV6-5,TRBJ2-7,-,-,CASSYWGHGPYEQYF,TGTGCCAGCAGTTACTGGGGACACGGACCCTACGAGCAGTACTTC
TRBV19,TRBJ1-5,TRBD1,few,CASSTGQGHQPQHF,TGTGCCAGTAGTACAGGACAGGGCCACCAGCCCCAGCATTTT
TRBV11-3,TRBJ1-6,-,once,CASSPSWPPNSPLHF,TGTGCCAGCAGCCCTTCGTGGCCCCCGAATTCACCCCTCCACTTT